This T cell receptor (beta chain) was identified during a study of PD-L1 blockade in urothelial cancer. Study-level findings and limits: Durable-benefit cases showed more tumor-associated blood clone expansion at 3 weeks. Sub-median blood TCR clonality before treatment predicted longer survival.

This clone was counted once. Its specificity is unknown. TCRdb's copy holds only in-frame clones and misses some; the assay was immunoSEQ multiplex PCR. The table records tens of thousands of clones, 81% of them present only once. The CDR3 covers 14 residues. CDR1 SGHRS and CDR2 YFSETQ come from the germline V gene. V trimming: 5 bases; J trimming: 7 bases; junction bases outside the gene matches: 9. Time point specified: pretreatment peripheral blood. Individual patients had between 1 and 8 samples, taken pretreatment and on-treatment. The sample in question was PBMCs, obtained around atezolizumab (anti-PD-L1) treatment. This TCR was sampled from a man between 65 and 85 years old with urothelial cancer. The V call is TRBV5-1, the J call TRBJ2-7, with 10 positions matching TRBD2. CDR3 sequence: CASSILAGEGEQYF. CDR3 bases: TGCGCCAGCAGTATCCTAGCGGGAGAAGGGGAGCAGTACTTC.